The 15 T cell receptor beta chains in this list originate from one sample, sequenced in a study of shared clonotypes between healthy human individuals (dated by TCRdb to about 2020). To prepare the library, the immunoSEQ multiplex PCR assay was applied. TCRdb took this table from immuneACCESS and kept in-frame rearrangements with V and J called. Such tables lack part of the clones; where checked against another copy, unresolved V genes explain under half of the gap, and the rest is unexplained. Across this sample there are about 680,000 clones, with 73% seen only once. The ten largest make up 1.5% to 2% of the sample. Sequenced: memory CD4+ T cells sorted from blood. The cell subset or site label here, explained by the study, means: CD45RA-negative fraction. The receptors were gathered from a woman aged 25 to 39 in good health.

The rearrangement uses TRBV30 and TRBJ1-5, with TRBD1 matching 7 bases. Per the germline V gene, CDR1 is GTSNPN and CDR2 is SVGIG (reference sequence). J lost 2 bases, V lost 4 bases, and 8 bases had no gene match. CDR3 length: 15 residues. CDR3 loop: CAWTHPTGGNQPQHF. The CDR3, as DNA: TGTGCCTGGACGCATCCCACAGGGGGCAATCAGCCCCAGCATTTT.

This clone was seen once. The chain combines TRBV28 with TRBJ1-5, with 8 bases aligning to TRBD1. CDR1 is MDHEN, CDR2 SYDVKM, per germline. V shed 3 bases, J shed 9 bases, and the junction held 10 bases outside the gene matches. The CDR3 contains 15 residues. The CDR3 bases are TGTGCCAGCAGTTTGCAAGGACAGGGATCTTCGCCCCAGCATTTT. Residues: CASSLQGQGSSPQHF.

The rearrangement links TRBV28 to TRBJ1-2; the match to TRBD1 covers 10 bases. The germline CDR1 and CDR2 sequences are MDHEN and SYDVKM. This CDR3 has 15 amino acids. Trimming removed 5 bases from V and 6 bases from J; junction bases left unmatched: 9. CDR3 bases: TGTGCCAGCAGTCCTACCGGGACAGGGGATCATGGCTACACCTTC. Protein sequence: CASSPTGTGDHGYTF.

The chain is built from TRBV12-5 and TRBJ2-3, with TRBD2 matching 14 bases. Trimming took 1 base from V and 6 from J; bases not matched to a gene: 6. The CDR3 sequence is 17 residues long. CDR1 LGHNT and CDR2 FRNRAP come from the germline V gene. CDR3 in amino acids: CASGLAGLAGGLDTQYF. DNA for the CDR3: TGTGCTAGTGGTTTGGCAGGACTAGCGGGAGGTCTGGATACGCAGTATTTT.

Here the CDR3 reads CASKGQQGINQPQHF. Written as DNA, the CDR3 is TGTGCCAGCAAGGGTCAACAGGGAATCAATCAGCCCCAGCATTTT. The rearrangement joins TRBV6-5 to TRBJ1-5; maybe TRBD1 (6 bases). The CDR3 length is 15 residues. Germline V lookup: CDR1 MNHEY, CDR2 SVGAGI. Trimming stripped 7 bases from V and 3 bases from J, with 16 bases between.

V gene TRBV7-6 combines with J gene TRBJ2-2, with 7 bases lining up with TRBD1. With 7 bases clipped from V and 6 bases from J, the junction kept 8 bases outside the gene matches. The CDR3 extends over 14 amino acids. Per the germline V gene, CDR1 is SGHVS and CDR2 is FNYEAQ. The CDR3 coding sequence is TGTGCCAGCACGCCAGGGGGACACGCCGGGGAGCTGTTTTTT. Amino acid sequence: CASTPGGHAGELFF.

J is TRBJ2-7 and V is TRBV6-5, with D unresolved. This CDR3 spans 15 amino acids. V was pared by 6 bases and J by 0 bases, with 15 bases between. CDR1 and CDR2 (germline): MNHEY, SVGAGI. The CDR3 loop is CASRTRGPSSYEQYF. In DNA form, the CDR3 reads TGTGCCAGCAGAACCAGAGGCCCGAGCTCCTACGAGCAGTACTTC.

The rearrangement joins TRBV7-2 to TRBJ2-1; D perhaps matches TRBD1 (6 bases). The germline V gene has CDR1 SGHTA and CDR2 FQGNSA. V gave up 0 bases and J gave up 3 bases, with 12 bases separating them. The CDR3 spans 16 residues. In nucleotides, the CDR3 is TGTGCCAGCAGCTTAGCTGACCGGGACAACTACAATGAGCAGTTCTTC. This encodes CASSLADRDNYNEQFF. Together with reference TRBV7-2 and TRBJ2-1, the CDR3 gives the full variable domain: GAGVSQSPSNKVTEKGKDVELRCDPISGHTALYWYRQSLGQGLEFLIYFQGNSAPDKSGLPSDRFSAERTGGSVSTLTIQRTQQEDSAVYLCASSLADRDNYNEQFFGPGTRLTVL.

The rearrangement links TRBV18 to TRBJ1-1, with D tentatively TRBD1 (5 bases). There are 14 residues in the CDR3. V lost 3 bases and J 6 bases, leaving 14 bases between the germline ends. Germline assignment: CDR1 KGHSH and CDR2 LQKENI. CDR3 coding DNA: TGTGCCAGCTCACCCGAAGGAGGGGCGTCTGAAGCTTTCTTT. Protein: CASSPEGGASEAFF. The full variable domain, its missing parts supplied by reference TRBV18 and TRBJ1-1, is NAGVMQNPRHLVRRRGQEARLRCSPMKGHSHVYWYRQLPEEGLKFMVYLQKENIIDESGMPKERFSAEFPKEGPSILRIQQVVRGDSAAYFCASSPEGGASEAFFGQGTRLTVV.

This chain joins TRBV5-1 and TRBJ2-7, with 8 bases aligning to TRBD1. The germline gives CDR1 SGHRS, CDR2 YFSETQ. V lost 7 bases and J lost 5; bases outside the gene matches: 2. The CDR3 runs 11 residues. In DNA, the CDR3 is TGCGCCAGCTCGGACAGGGACGAGCAGTACTTC. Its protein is CASSDRDEQYF.

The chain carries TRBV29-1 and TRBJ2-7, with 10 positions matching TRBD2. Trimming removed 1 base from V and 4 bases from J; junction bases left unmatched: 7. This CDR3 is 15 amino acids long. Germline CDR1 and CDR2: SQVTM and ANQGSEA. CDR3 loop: CSVEGSAGGLYEQYF. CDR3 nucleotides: TGCAGCGTTGAAGGTTCAGCGGGAGGGCTGTACGAGCAGTACTTC.

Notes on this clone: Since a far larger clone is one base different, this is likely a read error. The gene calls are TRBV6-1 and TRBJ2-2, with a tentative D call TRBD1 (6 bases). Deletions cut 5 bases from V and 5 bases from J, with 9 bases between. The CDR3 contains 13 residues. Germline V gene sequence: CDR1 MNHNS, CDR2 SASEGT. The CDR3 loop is CASSFTGTGELFF. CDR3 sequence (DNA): TGTGCCAGCAGTTTCACAGGGACCGGGGAGCTGTTTTTT.

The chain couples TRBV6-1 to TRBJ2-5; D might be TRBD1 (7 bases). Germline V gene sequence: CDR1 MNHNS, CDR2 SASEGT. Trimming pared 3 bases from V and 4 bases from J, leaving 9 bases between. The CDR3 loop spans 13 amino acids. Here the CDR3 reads CASSEQGGETQYF. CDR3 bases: TGTGCCAGCAGTGAGCAGGGGGGAGAGACCCAGTACTTC.

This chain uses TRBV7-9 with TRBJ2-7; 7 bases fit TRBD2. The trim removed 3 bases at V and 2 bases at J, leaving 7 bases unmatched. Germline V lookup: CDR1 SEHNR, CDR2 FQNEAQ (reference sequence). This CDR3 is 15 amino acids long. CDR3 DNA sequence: TGTGCCAGCAGCTTTCTAGCGGTCTCCACCTACGAGCAGTACTTC. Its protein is CASSFLAVSTYEQYF.

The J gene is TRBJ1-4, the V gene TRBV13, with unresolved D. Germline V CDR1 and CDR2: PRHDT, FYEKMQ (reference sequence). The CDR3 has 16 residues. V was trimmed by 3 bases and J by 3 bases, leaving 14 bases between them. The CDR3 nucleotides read TGTGCCAGCAGCTTTCAGAAGTCCCGATCTAATGAAAAACTGTTTTTT. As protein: CASSFQKSRSNEKLFF.